The 20 T cell receptor beta chains given below trace back to one sample, sequenced in a study of OX40 agonist ivuxolimab in advanced cancers. Data came from immunoSEQ multiplex PCR; TCRdb stores just in-frame clones and leaves some out. The profile shows tens of thousands of clones, approximately 85% of them singletons. The sample consisted of CD4+ or CD8+ T cells sorted from blood, taken in a trial of the OX40 agonist ivuxolimab. These receptors were taken from an adult with an advanced solid tumor such as melanoma, head and neck, liver or kidney cancer.

This chain links TRBV29-1 with TRBJ2-1; D is unclear. The CDR3 is made up of 13 amino acids. Germline V gene lookup returns CDR1 SQVTM and CDR2 ANQGSEA. Deletions cut 0 bases from V and 9 bases from J, with 12 bases between. The CDR3 region has the DNA TGCAGCGTTGAAGATGTAGCTGACGTTGAGCAGTTCTTC. The encoded protein is CSVEDVADVEQFF.

The V and J genes are TRBV6-1 and TRBJ2-3; TRBD1 matches at 7 bases. The CDR3 is made up of 15 amino acids. V lost 6 bases and J lost 0; bases outside the gene matches: 6. Per the germline V gene, CDR1 is MNHNS and CDR2 is SASEGT. The CDR3 loop is CASRLDRLSTDTQYF. In DNA, the CDR3 is TGTGCCAGCAGGCTGGACAGGCTTAGCACAGATACGCAGTATTTT.

The chain employs TRBV28 and TRBJ2-7; D is perhaps TRBD2 (6 bases). The ends were cut back, 5 bases at V and 5 bases at J, with 22 bases in the middle. There are 16 residues in the CDR3. Germline V gene lookup returns CDR1 MDHEN and CDR2 SYDVKM. CDR3 bases: TGTGCCAGCAGTCCGGGGACTCTCCTACCCTATCACGAGCAGTACTTC. Translated: CASSPGTLLPYHEQYF.

V usage is TRBV7-2 and J usage is TRBJ2-3; the D is unclear. The length of the CDR3 is 14 residues. Germline V gives CDR1 SGHTA, CDR2 FQGNSA. Trimming left V 4 bases short and J 3 bases short, with 11 bases between. CDR3: CASSSYLGTDTQYF. DNA for the CDR3: TGTGCCAGCAGCTCGTATTTGGGGACAGATACGCAGTATTTT.

J is TRBJ2-3 and V is TRBV11-2, with 8 positions matching TRBD1. The CDR3 has 14 amino acids. Germline V CDR1 and CDR2: SGHAT, FQNNGV. V was clipped by 5 bases and J by 6 bases; unmatched bases: 7. CDR3 nucleotide sequence: TGTGCCAGCAGCATAGGACAGGGCGGTGATACGCAGTATTTT. Amino acids: CASSIGQGGDTQYF.

This clone was counted once. V and J are TRBV4-1 and TRBJ1-1; D unclear. Germline CDR1 and CDR2: MGHRA and YSYEKL. The CDR3 runs to 13 residues. V lost 1 base to trimming and J lost 8 bases, with 11 bases between them. The CDR3 loop reads CASSQGLGLEAFF. The CDR3 DNA sequence: TGCGCCAGCAGCCAAGGTTTAGGCTTGGAAGCTTTCTTT.

The CDR3 loop reads CASSRTGTFDEQYF. CDR3 nucleotide sequence: TGTGCCAGCAGCCGGACAGGGACGTTCGACGAGCAGTACTTC. V and J are TRBV6-1 and TRBJ2-7, with 8 bases aligning to TRBD1. The CDR3 loop spans 14 amino acids. Per the germline V gene, CDR1 is MNHNS and CDR2 is SASEGT. After removal of 6 bases from V and 5 bases from J, the junction contained 9 bases not matched to a gene.

This clone was recorded once. The rearrangement joins TRBV19 to TRBJ1-5; D may be TRBD1 (6 bases). This CDR3 has 13 residues. Germline V gene lookup returns CDR1 LNHDA and CDR2 SQIVND (reference sequence). V was trimmed by 6 bases and J by 7 bases, leaving 13 bases between them. In DNA, the CDR3 is TGTGCCAGTAGGGGGGGCAGTCCACAGCCCCAGCATTTT. It codes for CASRGGSPQPQHF.

The rearrangement joins TRBV6-5 to TRBJ2-1, with 8 bases matching TRBD2. Per the germline V gene, CDR1 is MNHEY and CDR2 is SVGAGI. CDR3 length: 13 amino acids. J was trimmed by 7 bases and V by 5 bases; bases with no gene match: 4. The CDR3 is CASSPGGVNEQFF. DNA of the CDR3: TGTGCCAGCAGTCCGGGGGGGGTAAATGAGCAGTTCTTC.

This clone is termed medium-sized. This chain joins TRBV18 and TRBJ1-5, with D maybe TRBD1 (5 bases). Trimming took 0 bases from V and 6 from J, leaving 6 bases between them. The germline gives CDR1 KGHSH, CDR2 LQKENI. There are 13 residues in the CDR3. The CDR3 here is CASSPPGVQPQHF. The CDR3 DNA is TGTGCCAGCTCACCACCGGGGGTTCAGCCCCAGCATTTT.

Turning to this clone: No DNA is shown, since the ends of the CDR3 on it are uncertain; the CDR3 is the one TCRdb lists. V gene TRBV14 combines with J gene TRBJ2-2; the table's D gene call, TRBD2, was not cross checked with the DNA. The CDR3 has 13 amino acids, counting both end residues. Per the germline V gene, CDR1 is SGHDN and CDR2 is FVKESK. The CDR3 loop reads CASSSLRAGELFF.

This clone was observed once. The chain joins TRBV6-6 to TRBJ1-5; 12 nucleotides match TRBD1. The junction had 10 bases not matched to a gene; V was cut back by 6 bases and J by 7 bases. Germline CDR1 reads MNHNY; CDR2 reads SVGAGI (reference sequence). There are 16 residues in the CDR3. CDR3: CASSRGGQGAGQPQHF. For the CDR3, the DNA is TGTGCCAGCAGCAGGGGGGGACAGGGGGCTGGACAGCCCCAGCATTTT.

This clone has more than one count but fewer than ten. The rearrangement uses TRBV4-1 and TRBJ1-6; a possible D gene is TRBD1 (5 bases). The CDR3 is made up of 15 amino acids. The V end was cut by 7 bases, the J end by 3 bases, with 13 bases between. Germline assignment: CDR1 MGHRA and CDR2 YSYEKL. The CDR3 bases are TGCGCCAGCACCGGCCTGGGGCTCTATAATTCACCCCTCCACTTT. This sequence encodes CASTGLGLYNSPLHF.

The genes are TRBV18 and TRBJ1-5; a weak D match, TRBD1 (5 bases). There are 15 residues in the CDR3. Germline V gives CDR1 KGHSH, CDR2 LQKENI. The V and J ends lost 3 bases and 3 bases respectively, with 12 bases between them. CDR3 sequence reads: CASSPSGGDNQPQHF. The CDR3 DNA is TGTGCCAGCTCACCGTCCGGGGGAGACAATCAGCCCCAGCATTTT.

The chain has TRBV5-5 and TRBJ2-7; the match to TRBD1 covers 8 bases. The V and J ends lost 1 base and 3 bases, in that order; junction bases with no gene match: 9. There are 16 residues in the CDR3. Germline V gene sequence: CDR1 SGHKS, CDR2 YYEKEE (reference sequence). Here the CDR3 reads CASSLQGAVTYYEQYF. As DNA, the CDR3 is TGTGCCAGCAGCTTGCAGGGGGCGGTAACTTACTACGAGCAGTACTTC.

The CDR3 DNA reads as TGTGCCAGCAGCAAAGCGGGACTCAGCCGGGCAGATACGCAGTATTTT. Protein sequence: CASSKAGLSRADTQYF. The rearrangement uses TRBV5-4 and TRBJ2-3; TRBD2 aligns across 7 bases. There are 16 residues in the CDR3. The V gene's germline CDR1 is SGHNT and CDR2 YYREEE (reference sequence). V was pared by 4 bases and J by 4 bases, with 12 bases of the junction left unmatched.

This clone came up once. The chain recombines TRBV19 with TRBJ2-1; D unresolved. The CDR3 totals 12 residues. Looked up from germline, CDR1 is LNHDA and CDR2 is SQIVND (reference sequence). Trimming cost V 3 bases and J 9 bases, with 9 bases left between them. CDR3 region: CASSIRQFEQFF. In nucleotides, the CDR3 is TGTGCCAGTAGTATCAGGCAGTTTGAGCAGTTCTTC.

The count of this clone is one. The chain couples TRBV4-1 to TRBJ2-7; perhaps TRBD2 as D (5 bases). Germline lookup yields CDR1 MGHRA and CDR2 YSYEKL. Trimming shortened V by 0 bases and J by 1 base, and 10 bases separated the two germline ends. This CDR3 is 15 amino acids long. Here the CDR3 DNA reads TGCGCCAGCAGCCAAGATTCGGGGATTTCCTACGAGCAGTACTTC. This encodes CASSQDSGISYEQYF.

The chain has TRBV28 and TRBJ2-7; the D is unclear. Trimming cost V 6 bases and J 7 bases, with 13 bases left between them. This CDR3 region has 12 residues. CDR1 is MDHEN and CDR2 is SYDVKM in the germline V gene. The CDR3 coding sequence is TGTGCCAGCAGGCCGCTCTCGGCGGAGCAGTACTTC. Residues: CASRPLSAEQYF.

The chain combines TRBV27 with TRBJ2-1, with D possibly matching TRBD2 (5 bases). With 5 bases removed from V and 7 bases from J, the gap between germline ends came to 15 bases. CDR3 length: 14 residues. The germline V gene encodes CDR1 MNHEY and CDR2 SMNVEV (reference sequence). This chain's CDR3 is CASSILGSGNEQFF. The DNA of the CDR3 is TGTGCCAGCAGTATCCTGGGGAGTGGAAATGAGCAGTTCTTC.